The source of this T cell receptor beta chain is a study of technical replicates of blood from a handful of donors. The length of the CDR3 is 14 residues. CDR1 and CDR2 (germline): MNHNS, SASEGT. The V and J ends lost 3 bases and 3 bases respectively, with 12 bases between them. Method: immunoSEQ multiplex PCR; TCRdb's copy keeps in-frame clones and lacks some. The data contain 55,000 to 80,000 clones, approximately 96% of them singletons. This TCR was recovered from a human donor in good health. The material sequenced was T cells isolated from PBMCs. This chain links TRBV6-1 with TRBJ2-7; unclear D gene. The CDR3 nucleotides are TGTGCCAGCAGTGATCTGAGTAATATCTACGAGCAGTACTTC. It encodes CASSDLSNIYEQYF.